This T cell receptor beta chain was sequenced in a study of sequential checkpoint blockade in melanoma. Clones were read by immunoSEQ multiplex PCR, and TCRdb kept only the in-frame ones, dropping some. The table records some 10,000 clones, more than 70% of them present only once. Regarding treatment: randomized to nivolumab then ipilimumab (arm A) or the reverse (arm B). V was pared by 0 bases and J by 0 bases, with 2 bases of the junction left unmatched. The CDR3 spans 16 residues. Germline values: CDR1 MNHEY, CDR2 SVGAGI. The input for sequencing was CD8+ T cells sorted from blood (inferred from file names), taken from a patient given nivolumab and ipilimumab in sequence. The chain joins TRBV6-5 to TRBJ2-7, with 10 bases fitting TRBD1. The TCR was taken from a human donor with melanoma. CDR3 region: CASSYSGQGTSYEQYF. DNA of the CDR3: TGTGCCAGCAGTTACTCGGGACAGGGGACCTCCTACGAGCAGTACTTC.